Listed below are T cell receptor beta chains from one sample, sequenced in a study of molecular identifiers for immune sequencing clone quantification. TCRdb reanalysed the PCR reads using MiXCR and keeps one entry per CDR3 protein. The data contain 460,000 or so distinct CDR3 sequences, around a fifth of them seen just once; the ten biggest clones take up 0.7% to 1%. The sequencing sample was made of naive CD8+ T cells from blood, with Jurkat cell RNA spiked in. The receptors stem from a human donor in good health. Some libraries in this study had Jurkat cell RNA spiked in. CDR3s include the opening cysteine and the closing phenylalanine or tryptophan. D genes are given only for firm matches. Expanded clones get a size class; other rows say once, few or many, or leave the size out.

>TRBV25-1|many|.|TRBJ1-3
CASPKGLGNTIYF
TGTGCCAGCCCAAAGGGCCTTGGAAACACCATATATTTT
>TRBV3-1|few|.|TRBJ2-3
CASRNTGTDTQYF
TGTGCCAGCAGAAACACGGGAACAGATACGCAGTATTTT
>TRBV12-3/TRBV12-4|few|TRBD1|TRBJ1-2
CASSQTQGTVYGYTF
TGTGCCAGCAGTCAGACTCAAGGGACAGTCTATGGCTACACCTTC
>TRBV11-2|.|TRBD1|TRBJ2-1
CASSEGASYNEQFF
TGTGCCAGCAGCGAGGGGGCCTCCTACAATGAGCAGTTCTTC
>TRBV28|.|TRBD1|TRBJ2-3
CASSFTDRGDPDTQYF
TGTGCCAGCAGTTTCACGGACAGGGGAGATCCAGATACGCAGTATTTT
>TRBV18|many|.|TRBJ2-7
CASSPVDRASSYEQYF
TGTGCCAGCTCACCCGTCGACCGTGCCAGCTCCTACGAGCAGTACTTC
>TRBV5-1|many|TRBD2|TRBJ2-5
CASRPASGGIAGETQYF
TGCGCCAGCAGACCCGCTAGCGGGGGTATTGCGGGGGAGACCCAGTACTTC
>TRBV6-5|many|.|TRBJ2-5
CASSYSRGPPVETQYF
TGTGCCAGCAGTTACTCGAGAGGACCGCCCGTGGAGACCCAGTACTTC
>TRBV20-1|many|.|TRBJ2-7
CSASGIAPPYEQYF
TGCAGTGCTTCAGGGATCGCCCCCCCCTACGAGCAGTACTTC
>TRBV2|few|TRBD1|TRBJ2-3
CASSEWTGVADTQYF
TGTGCCAGCAGTGAATGGACAGGGGTCGCAGATACGCAGTATTTT
>TRBV6-1|.|.|TRBJ1-5
CASSGRISNQPQHF
TGTGCCAGCAGTGGCCGGATAAGCAATCAGCCCCAGCATTTT
>TRBV4-1|few|.|TRBJ1-6
CASSQGSLVEYSSYNSPLHF
TGCGCCAGCAGCCAAGGATCCCTAGTAGAATATAGCTCCTATAATTCACCCCTCCACTTT
>TRBV5-1|many|TRBD1|TRBJ2-7
CASSSGTGYEQYF
TGCGCCAGCAGCTCGGGGACAGGCTACGAGCAGTACTTC
>TRBV5-4|.|.|TRBJ2-7
CASSFRGAHEQYF
TGTGCCAGCAGCTTTCGGGGGGCCCACGAGCAGTACTTC
>TRBV30|.|.|TRBJ1-2
CAWMSGPNLNYGYTF
TGTGCCTGGATGTCGGGGCCCAACCTTAACTATGGCTACACCTTC
>TRBV6-1|.|.|TRBJ1-5
CASSVSQVSNQPQHF
TGTGCCAGCAGTGTGTCACAAGTTAGCAATCAGCCCCAGCATTTT
>TRBV27|many|TRBD1|TRBJ1-1
CASSFRGPNTEAFF
TGTGCCAGCAGTTTTAGGGGGCCGAACACTGAAGCTTTCTTT